The rows below give T cell receptor beta chains drawn from one sample of a study of shared clonotypes between healthy human individuals. Libraries were prepared by immunoSEQ multiplex PCR; TCRdb keeps only in-frame clonotypes and omits some of them. This sample has 2.5 million or so clones, with around nine tenths found just once. The material sequenced was naive CD4+ T cells sorted from blood. Source of these receptors: a man aged 18 to 35 in good health. Both conserved end residues are part of each CDR3. Fields, in order: J gene, V gene, clone size, D gene, CDR3 DNA, CDR3 protein. A D gene is named only where the DNA matches it firmly. The size field is filled for only some rows; it gives once, few, many or a size class.

>TRBJ2-1|TRBV7-9|once|TRBD2
TGTGCCAGCAGCCCGGTTAGCGGGAGTTGGAATGAGCAGTTCTTC
CASSPVSGSWNEQFF
>TRBJ1-4|TRBV7-8|.|TRBD1
TGTGCCAGCAGCTTGGACAGGGCCTCCCCGCGGTCCGAAAAACTGTTTTTT
CASSLDRASPRSEKLFF
>TRBJ2-1|TRBV6-6|.|.
TGTGCCAGCACCTCCCCAACAGGGTTCACTAACAATGAGCAGTTCTTC
CASTSPTGFTNNEQFF
>TRBJ1-6|TRBV10-2|.|.
TGCGCCAGCAGTGAACGGGGGTCCATAGTAGGTTCACCCCTCCACTTT
CASSERGSIVGSPLHF
>TRBJ1-3|TRBV5-1|once|.
TGCGCCAGCAGCTTTGGGAATACCCCTGGAAACACCATATATTTT
CASSFGNTPGNTIYF
>TRBJ1-1|TRBV11-2|.|.
TGTGCCAGCAGCTTTGGGGGAAGTTACACTGAAGCTTTCTTT
CASSFGGSYTEAFF
>TRBJ2-5|TRBV5-4|.|TRBD1
TGTGCCAGCAGCTTCGGACAGGGACAAGAGACCCAGTACTTC
CASSFGQGQETQYF
>TRBJ1-2|TRBV5-6|.|TRBD1
TGTGCCAGCAGCGTAGGGACAGATAACTATGGCTACACCTTC
CASSVGTDNYGYTF
>TRBJ2-2|TRBV18|once|.
TGTGCCAGCTCACCAATTGCGCCGGGTGGGAACACCGGGGAGCTGTTTTTT
CASSPIAPGGNTGELFF
>TRBJ2-1|TRBV2|.|TRBD1
TGTGCCAGCAGAACCGGCAGGGGGCCCAAGTACAATGAGCAGTTCTTC
CASRTGRGPKYNEQFF
>TRBJ2-5|TRBV5-1|.|TRBD1
TGCGCCAGCAGCTTGGCTAGGACAGGGGGCCAAGAGACCCAGTACTTC
CASSLARTGGQETQYF
>TRBJ2-7|TRBV28|.|TRBD1
TGTGCCAGCAGTGCCTCCGGGACAGGGGATCGGGGGCAGTACTTC
CASSASGTGDRGQYF
>TRBJ1-5|TRBV30|few|.
TGTGCCTGGAGTGGACAGGCGGGTCAGCCCCAGCATTTT
CAWSGQAGQPQHF
>TRBJ1-2|TRBV28|.|.
TGTGCCAGCAGTTTCATATTACGGAGTGGCTACACCTTC
CASSFILRSGYTF
>TRBJ2-1|TRBV7-9|.|.
TGTGCCAGCAGCTTCTGGGGCGGTACCTCCTACAATGAGCAGTTCTTC
CASSFWGGTSYNEQFF
>TRBJ1-2|TRBV7-2|.|TRBD1
TGTGCCAGCAGCTCAACAGGGGGCACTGGCTACACCTTC
CASSSTGGTGYTF
>TRBJ1-4|TRBV7-3|.|TRBD1
TGTGCCAGCAGCTTAGTGGGGGACAGGGGGCGAAGCTATGAAAAACTGTTTTTT
CASSLVGDRGRSYEKLFF
>TRBJ2-2|TRBV11-1|.|.
TGTGCCAGCAGCTTAGGGAGCGCCGGGGAGCTGTTTTTT
CASSLGSAGELFF
>TRBJ2-5|TRBV11-2|.|.
TGTGCCAGCAGCTTAGATTTCCGGCAGACCCAGTACTTC
CASSLDFRQTQYF
>TRBJ2-6|TRBV30|.|.
TGTGCCTGGAGTTGGGCCTCTGGGGCCAACGTCCTGACTTTC
CAWSWASGANVLTF
>TRBJ1-2|TRBV5-1|.|.
TGCGCCAGCAGCTTCGGACAGAGTTCTAACTATGGCTACACCTTC
CASSFGQSSNYGYTF
>TRBJ1-1|TRBV5-1|.|.
TGCGCCAGCAGCGCTAGTATGGGGAACACTGAAGCTTTCTTT
CASSASMGNTEAFF
>TRBJ2-1|TRBV5-4|.|.
TGTGCCAGCAGCTTACTAAATACGGGTTCCGGCAATGAGCAGTTCTTC
CASSLLNTGSGNEQFF
>TRBJ2-7|TRBV6-5|.|.
TGTGCCAGCAGTTACTCAGGGAGAGACTACGAGCAGTACTTC
CASSYSGRDYEQYF
>TRBJ1-2|TRBV2|.|.
TGTGCCAGCAGTCCTGCTAACTATGGCTACACCTTC
CASSPANYGYTF
>TRBJ2-5|TRBV19|.|.
TGTGCCAGTACGAAGGGCATGACGCAAGAGACCCAGTACTTC
CASTKGMTQETQYF
>TRBJ2-2|TRBV2|.|TRBD1
TGTGCCACAGGACAGGGAAGAGGCGGGGAGCTGTTTTTT
CATGQGRGGELFF
>TRBJ2-6|TRBV7-9|.|.
TGTGCCAGCAGCTCTACCTGGGGCTCTGGGGCCAACGTCCTGACTTTC
CASSSTWGSGANVLTF
>TRBJ1-4|TRBV28|.|TRBD1
TGTGCCAGCAGTTTGGACAGGGGTGACGAAAAACTGTTTTTT
CASSLDRGDEKLFF
>TRBJ1-5|TRBV7-8|.|TRBD1
TGTGCCAGCAGCTTAGCCGGGACAGCCGGGGGCAATCAGCCCCAGCATTTT
CASSLAGTAGGNQPQHF
>TRBJ2-1|TRBV9|.|.
TGTGCCAGCAGCGTATGGGACAATGAGCAGTTCTTC
CASSVWDNEQFF
>TRBJ2-1|TRBV10-3|.|TRBD2
TGTGCCCTAGGGACTAGCGGTAACAATGAGCAGTTCTTC
CALGTSGNNEQFF
>TRBJ2-7|TRBV7-2|.|TRBD1
TGTGCCAGCAGCTTATTTCCCTCCGCAGGGGGCTACGAGCAGTACTTC
CASSLFPSAGGYEQYF
>TRBJ1-2|TRBV28|once|.
TGTGCCAGCAGTTTAACAGTCTGGGGCTATGGCTACACCTTC
CASSLTVWGYGYTF
>TRBJ2-7|TRBV6-5|.|TRBD1
TGTGCCAGCAGCCCGACAGGGGGCACCTACGAGCAGTACTTC
CASSPTGGTYEQYF
>TRBJ2-1|TRBV7-9|.|TRBD2
TGTGCCAGCATACTAGCGGGAGGGGGTAATGAGCAGTTCTTC
CASILAGGGNEQFF
>TRBJ2-1|TRBV19|.|TRBD1
TGTGCCAGTAGTAGGGACAGGGGGATGGATGAGCAGTTCTTC
CASSRDRGMDEQFF
>TRBJ2-1|TRBV19|.|TRBD2
TGTGCCAGTAGTGAGGGAGGGGTATCCTACAATGAGCAGTTCTTC
CASSEGGVSYNEQFF
>TRBJ1-6|TRBV4-1|.|.
TGCGCCAGCAGCATCCAACAGGGAGGGGGGTTTAACTCACCTCTCCACTTT
CASSIQQGGGFNSPLHF
>TRBJ1-1|TRBV30|.|TRBD1
TGTGCCTGCGACAGGGACGTTCTTAGCGGCGCTGAAGCTTTCTTT
CACDRDVLSGAEAFF
>TRBJ1-2|TRBV6-5|.|.
TGTGCCAGCAGTAGACAGTCTACTAACTATGGCTACACCTTC
CASSRQSTNYGYTF